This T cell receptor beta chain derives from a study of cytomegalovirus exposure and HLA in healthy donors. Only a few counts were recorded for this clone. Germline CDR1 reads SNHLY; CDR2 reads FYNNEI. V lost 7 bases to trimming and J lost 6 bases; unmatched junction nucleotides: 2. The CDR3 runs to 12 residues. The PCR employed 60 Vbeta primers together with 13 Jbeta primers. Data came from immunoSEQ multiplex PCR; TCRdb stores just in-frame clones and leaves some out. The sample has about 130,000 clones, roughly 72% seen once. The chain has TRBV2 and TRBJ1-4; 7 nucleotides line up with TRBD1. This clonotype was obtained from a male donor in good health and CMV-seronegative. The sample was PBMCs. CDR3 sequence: CASTGGYEKLFF. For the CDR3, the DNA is TGTGCCAGCACAGGGGGGTATGAAAAACTGTTTTTT.